This T cell receptor (beta chain) came from a study of control samples from healthy donors and cancer patients. The data were produced by immunoSEQ multiplex PCR, yet TCRdb's version contains in-frame clones alone and is incomplete. Among over 150,000 clones listed, more than 90% were seen once. Looked up from germline, CDR1 is MGHRA and CDR2 is YSYEKL. V was shortened by 5 bases and J by 6 bases, with 16 bases between the two germline ends. There are 15 residues in the CDR3. Sequencing used blood. V gene TRBV4-1 combines with J gene TRBJ1-4, with no clear D. The receptor's source is a woman aged 40 to 50 in good health. In DNA form, the CDR3 reads TGCGCCAGCAGCTCCGCCTCAGGCCCGCATGAAAAACTGTTTTTT. This codes for CASSSASGPHEKLFF.